This TCR beta chain was profiled in a study of siplizumab effects on memory and regulatory T cells. Findings of the study overall: Naive T cells seemed more diverse than memory cells and seemed major alloresponse contributors. Alloreactive sequences traceable to unstimulated CD4+ memory cells were significantly reduced by siplizumab. Mapping to unstimulated subsets was achieved for only a minor fraction of alloreactive clones.

Looked up from germline, CDR1 is MNHNS and CDR2 is SASEGT. The CDR3 consists of 15 residues. V was clipped by 3 bases and J by 5 bases, with 13 bases between them. As concerns this clone: Antigen specificity is unknown.

Assay: immunoSEQ multiplex PCR; the TCRdb copy retains only in-frame clones and omits some. The sample lists about 110,000 clones; roughly 92% were seen once. This TCR was sampled from a human donor in good health. The sequencing input was CD4+ T cells sorted from blood. V usage is TRBV6-1 and J usage is TRBJ2-2; D unresolved. CDR3 sequence reads: CASSEVEGSTGELFF. The CDR3 nucleotides read TGTGCCAGCAGTGAGGTGGAAGGGTCTACCGGGGAGCTGTTTTTT.